The subject of this entry is one TCR beta chain. Its antigen is unidentified. This entry comes from a study of OX40 agonist ivuxolimab in advanced cancers. About the study: Ivuxolimab, an antibody acting as an agonist of OX40 (CD134), was used to treat patients. Patients in dose escalation had liver, melanoma, kidney or head and neck cancers.

Points from the study as a whole: The mean number of expanded clones was higher in CD8+ T cells than in CD4+.

Researchers took blood at baseline, on cycle 4 day 1, and on cycle 7 day 1. The data were produced by immunoSEQ multiplex PCR, yet TCRdb's version contains in-frame clones alone and is incomplete. The data contain under 90,000 clones, 86% of them singletons. CDR3 size: 14 residues. The germline V gene encodes CDR1 SGHTA and CDR2 FQGNSA. With 6 bases clipped from V and 0 bases from J, the junction kept 1 base outside the gene matches. The sequencing used CD4+ or CD8+ T cells sorted from blood, collected in a trial of the OX40 agonist ivuxolimab. The origin of this receptor is an adult with an advanced solid tumor such as melanoma, head and neck, liver or kidney cancer. The chain has TRBV7-2 and TRBJ1-4, with 7 positions matching TRBD1. CDR3 sequence (DNA): TGTGCCAGCAGTCAGGGGGCAACTAATGAAAAACTGTTTTTT. Translating gives CASSQGATNEKLFF.